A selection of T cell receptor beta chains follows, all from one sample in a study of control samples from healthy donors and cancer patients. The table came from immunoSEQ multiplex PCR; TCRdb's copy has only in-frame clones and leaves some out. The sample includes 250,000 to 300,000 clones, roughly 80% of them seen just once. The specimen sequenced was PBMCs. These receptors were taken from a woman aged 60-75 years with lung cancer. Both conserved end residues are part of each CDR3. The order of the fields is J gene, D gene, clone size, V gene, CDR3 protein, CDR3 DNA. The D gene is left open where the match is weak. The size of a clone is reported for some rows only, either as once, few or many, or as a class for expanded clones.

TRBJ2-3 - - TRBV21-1 CASSKIVGGGPDTQYF TGTGCCAGCAGCAAAATTGTGGGCGGGGGGCCAGATACGCAGTATTTT
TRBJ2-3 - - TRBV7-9 CASSLERILDTQYF TGTGCCAGCAGCTTAGAAAGGATATTGGATACGCAGTATTTT
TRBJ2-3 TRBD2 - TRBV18 CASSLPGGDTQYF TGTGCCAGCTCACTCCCGGGAGGGGATACGCAGTATTTT
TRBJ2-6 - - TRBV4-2 CASSPPPSSGANVLTF TGTGCCAGCAGCCCTCCACCGAGCTCTGGGGCCAACGTCCTGACTTTC
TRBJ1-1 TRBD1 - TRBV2 CASRGQANTEAFF TGTGCCAGCAGGGGACAGGCGAACACTGAAGCTTTCTTT
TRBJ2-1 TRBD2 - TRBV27 CASSQGTSGANEQFF TGTGCCAGCAGCCAAGGGACTAGCGGGGCCAATGAGCAGTTCTTC
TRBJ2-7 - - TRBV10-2 CASRRDGTNEQYF TGCGCCAGCAGGCGGGACGGTACAAACGAGCAGTACTTC
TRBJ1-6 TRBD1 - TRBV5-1 CASSMGQGDSPLHF TGCGCCAGCAGCATGGGACAGGGGGACTCACCCCTCCACTTT
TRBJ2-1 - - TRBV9 CASSPWGEGEQFF TGTGCCAGCAGCCCCTGGGGGGAAGGAGAGCAGTTCTTC
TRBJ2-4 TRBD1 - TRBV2 CASRDRGWIQYF TGTGCCAGCCGGGACAGGGGATGGATTCAGTACTTC
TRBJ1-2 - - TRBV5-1 CASSLTSNYGYTF TGCGCCAGCAGCTTAACCAGTAACTATGGCTACACCTTC
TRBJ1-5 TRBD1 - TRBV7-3 CASSYRTGDSNQPQHF TGTGCCAGCAGCTACCGGACAGGAGATAGCAATCAGCCCCAGCATTTT
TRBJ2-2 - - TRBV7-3 CASSPPGGLGGELFF TGTGCCAGCAGCCCCCCAGGGGGGCTTGGCGGGGAGCTGTTTTTT
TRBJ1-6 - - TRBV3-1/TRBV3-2 CASSHPEGNSPLHF TGTGCCAGCAGCCACCCTGAGGGAAATTCACCCCTCCACTTT
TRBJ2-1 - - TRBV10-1 CASSRTSLYNEQFF TGCGCCAGCAGCCGGACCTCCCTTTACAATGAGCAGTTCTTC
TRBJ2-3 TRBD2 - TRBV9 CASSVGLAGGILTSTDTQYF TGTGCCAGCAGCGTAGGACTAGCGGGAGGCATTTTAACTAGCACAGATACGCAGTATTTT
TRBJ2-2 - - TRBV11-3 CATSKGAGELFF TGTGCCACCTCGAAAGGCGCCGGGGAGCTGTTTTTT
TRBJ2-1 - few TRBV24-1 CATSDPDVSSYNEQFF TGTGCCACCAGTGACCCGGATGTCAGCTCCTACAATGAGCAGTTCTTC
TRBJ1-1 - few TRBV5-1 CASSLFLQGNTEAFF TGCGCCAGCAGCTTGTTCCTCCAGGGGAACACTGAAGCTTTCTTT
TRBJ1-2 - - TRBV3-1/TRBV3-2 CASSQGGPRIDYGYTF TGTGCCAGCAGCCAAGGAGGGCCAAGGATAGACTATGGCTACACCTTC
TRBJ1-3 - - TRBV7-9 CASSLASGSGNTIYF TGTGCCAGCAGCTTAGCGTCAGGGTCTGGAAACACCATATATTTT
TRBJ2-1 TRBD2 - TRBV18 CASSWGLAGEGRKQFF TGTGCCAGCTCGTGGGGACTAGCGGGAGAAGGGCGGAAGCAGTTCTTC
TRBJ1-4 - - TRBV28 CASSSSPGGEKLFF TGTGCCAGCAGTTCATCCCCGGGAGGGGAAAAACTGTTTTTT
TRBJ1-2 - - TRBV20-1 CSASAVSFYGYTF TGCAGTGCTAGTGCGGTCTCCTTCTATGGCTACACCTTC
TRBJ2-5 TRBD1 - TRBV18 CASSPDRQETQYF TGTGCCAGCTCACCGGACAGGCAAGAGACCCAGTACTTC
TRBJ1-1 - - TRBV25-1 CASSRNMNTEAFF TGTGCCAGCAGTAGGAACATGAACACTGAAGCTTTCTTT
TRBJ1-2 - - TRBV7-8 CASSLALTGSGYTF TGTGCCAGCAGCTTAGCACTGACAGGAAGTGGCTACACCTTC
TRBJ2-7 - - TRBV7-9 CASSLGGSFYEQYF TGTGCCAGCAGCTTAGGTGGTAGCTTCTACGAGCAGTACTTC
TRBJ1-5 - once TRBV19 CASSLNSQGIGNQPQHF TGTGCCAGTAGTCTTAATTCGCAGGGTATAGGGAATCAGCCCCAGCATTTT
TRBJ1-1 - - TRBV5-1 CASSETNTEAFF TGCGCCAGCAGTGAGACGAACACTGAAGCTTTCTTT
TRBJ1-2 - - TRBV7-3 CASNPGYINYGYTF TGTGCCAGCAATCCGGGGTACATAAACTATGGCTACACCTTC
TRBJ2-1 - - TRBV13 CASSLSWSGNDNEQFF TGTGCCAGCAGCTTAAGTTGGTCGGGGAACGACAATGAGCAGTTCTTC
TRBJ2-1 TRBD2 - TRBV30 CAWGGPSGSRTNEQFF TGTGCCTGGGGGGGGCCTAGCGGGAGCAGGACCAATGAGCAGTTCTTC
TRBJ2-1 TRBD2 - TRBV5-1 CASSSSGGVYNEQFF TGCGCCAGCAGCTCCAGCGGGGGGGTCTACAATGAGCAGTTCTTC
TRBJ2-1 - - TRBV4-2 CASSQGRTGEYNEQFF TGTGCCAGCAGCCAAGGCCGTACGGGGGAATACAATGAGCAGTTCTTC
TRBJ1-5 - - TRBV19 CASSSAQGVSNQPQHF TGTGCCAGTAGTTCGGCTCAGGGAGTAAGCAATCAGCCCCAGCATTTT
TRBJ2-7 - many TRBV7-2 CASSLVAGAYEQYF TGTGCCAGCAGCTTAGTTGCGGGGGCTTACGAGCAGTACTTC
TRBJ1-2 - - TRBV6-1 CASSELGPWGSYTF TGTGCCAGCAGTGAATTAGGGCCCTGGGGGAGCTACACCTTC
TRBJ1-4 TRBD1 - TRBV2 CASNRKGAGVEKLFF TGTGCCAGCAATCGAAAGGGGGCGGGTGTTGAAAAACTGTTTTTT
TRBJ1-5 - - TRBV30 CAWSVAAAHQPQHF TGTGCCTGGAGTGTCGCGGCAGCGCATCAGCCCCAGCATTTT
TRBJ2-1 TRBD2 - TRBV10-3 CAIRRTSSGAYNEQFF TGTGCCATCAGGAGGACTTCTAGCGGGGCCTACAATGAGCAGTTCTTC
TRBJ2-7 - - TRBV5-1 CASSLPGYEQYF TGCGCCAGCAGCTTGCCAGGGTATGAGCAGTACTTC
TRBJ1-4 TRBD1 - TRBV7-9 CASSWTGREKLFF TGTGCCAGCAGCTGGACAGGGAGAGAAAAACTGTTTTTT
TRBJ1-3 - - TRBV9 CASSVEISGNTIYF TGTGCCAGCAGCGTAGAGATCTCTGGAAACACCATATATTTT
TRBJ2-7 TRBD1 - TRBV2 CASSRTGSGEQYF TGTGCCAGCAGTCGGACAGGGTCGGGAGAGCAGTACTTC
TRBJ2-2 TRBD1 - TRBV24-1 CATSDGAGTANTGELFF TGTGCCACCAGTGATGGGGCCGGGACAGCGAACACCGGGGAGCTGTTTTTT
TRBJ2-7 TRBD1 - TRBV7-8 CASSLDGTGDEQYF TGTGCCAGCAGCTTAGACGGGACAGGTGACGAGCAGTACTTC
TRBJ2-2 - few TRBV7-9 CASSLIGGELFF TGTGCCAGCAGCTTAATCGGCGGGGAGCTGTTTTTT
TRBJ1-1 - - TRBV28 CASSLPRGDEAFF TGTGCCAGCAGTTTGCCCCGGGGGGATGAAGCTTTCTTT
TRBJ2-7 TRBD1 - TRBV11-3 CASTKQGELLNRSYEQYF TGTGCCAGCACCAAACAGGGGGAGCTATTAAACCGTTCCTACGAGCAGTACTTC
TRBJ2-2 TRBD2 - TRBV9 CASSVGPGEGTGELFF TGTGCCAGCAGCGTAGGCCCCGGGGAGGGCACCGGGGAGCTGTTTTTT
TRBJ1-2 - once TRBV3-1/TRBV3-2 CASSPSEGSDGYTF TGTGCCAGCAGCCCCTCAGAGGGGTCAGATGGCTACACCTTC
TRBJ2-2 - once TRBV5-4 CASSADSLGLGTGELFF TGTGCCAGCAGCGCGGACAGCCTGGGCTTGGGGACCGGGGAGCTGTTTTTT